This TCR beta chain was profiled in a study of cytomegalovirus exposure and HLA in healthy donors. Comments on this clone: Its antigen is currently unknown.

Points from the study as a whole: Later analysis found that TCR beta chains associated with HLA were more clonally expanded than other, equally common chains. Through in vitro validation, a few CMV-associated chains were shown to be specific for CMV antigens.

Amplification used 60 Vbeta primers and 13 Jbeta primers. Method: immunoSEQ multiplex PCR; TCRdb's copy keeps in-frame clones and lacks some. The table lists over 150,000 clones, 65% to 85% of them singletons. This CDR3 region has 14 residues. Trimming shortened V by 6 bases and J by 4 bases, and 15 bases separated the two germline ends. Germline values: CDR1 SGHAT, CDR2 FQDESV (reference sequence). This chain connects TRBV11-1 to TRBJ1-2, with D unclear. Sequences were obtained from PBMCs. The TCR was taken from a man aged 18 to 30 in good health and CMV-seronegative. The CDR3 spells CASSFRTAFYGYTF. The CDR3 nucleotides are TGTGCCAGCAGTTTTAGGACTGCCTTCTATGGCTACACCTTC.